This T cell receptor (beta chain) was identified in a study of breast tumors, draining lymph nodes, adjacent tissues. Study-wide results and limits: Luminal-like breast cancer showed significantly greater tumor-nontumor repertoire similarity than basal-like breast cancer did. That most tumor T cells come from lymph nodes remained unproven. Tumor TCR diversity was below lymph nodes but above nontumor tissue.

TCRdb passed the multiplex PCR reads through MiXCR, listing each CDR3 protein once. This table has 200,000 to 300,000 distinct CDR3 sequences, roughly 30% appearing once. This clonotype was counted at least ten times. Its antigen remains unidentified. The CDR3 consists of 16 residues. Germline assignment: CDR1 SGDLS and CDR2 YYNGEE. Losses at the gene ends were 3 bases for V and 7 bases for J; bases not matched to a gene: 13. Samples came from axillary lymph nodes draining the breast cancer. Sequences were obtained from axillary lymph node tissue. The gene calls are TRBV9 and TRBJ2-3; 8 positions agree with TRBD1. The source is a female donor with breast cancer. Some clones in this sample may be carry-over from other donors' samples. The CDR3 sequence is CASSAPPQGVRNTQYF. CDR3 DNA sequence: TGTGCCAGCAGCGCCCCCCCACAGGGGGTTCGGAATACGCAGTATTTT.